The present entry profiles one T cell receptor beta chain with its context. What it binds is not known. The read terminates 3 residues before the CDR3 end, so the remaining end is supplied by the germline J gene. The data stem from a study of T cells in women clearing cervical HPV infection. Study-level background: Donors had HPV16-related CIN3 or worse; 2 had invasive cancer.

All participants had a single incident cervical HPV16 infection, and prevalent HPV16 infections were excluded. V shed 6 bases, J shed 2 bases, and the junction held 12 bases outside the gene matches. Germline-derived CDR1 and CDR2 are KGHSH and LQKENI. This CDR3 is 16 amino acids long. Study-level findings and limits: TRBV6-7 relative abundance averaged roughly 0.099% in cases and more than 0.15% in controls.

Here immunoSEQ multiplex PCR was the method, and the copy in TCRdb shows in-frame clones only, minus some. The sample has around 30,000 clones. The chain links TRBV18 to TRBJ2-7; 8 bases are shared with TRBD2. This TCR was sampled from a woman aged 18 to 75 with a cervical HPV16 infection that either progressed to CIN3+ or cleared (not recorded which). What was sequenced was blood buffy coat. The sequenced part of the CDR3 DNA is TGTGCCAGCTCTCTCGGGACTAGGGGGAGGGCCTACGAG. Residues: CASSLGTRGRAYE. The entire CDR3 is CASSLGTRGRAYEQYF. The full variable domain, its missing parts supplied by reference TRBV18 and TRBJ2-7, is NAGVMQNPRHLVRRRGQEARLRCSPMKGHSHVYWYRQLPEEGLKFMVYLQKENIIDESGMPKERFSAEFPKEGPSILRIQQVVRGDSAAYFCASSLGTRGRAYEQYFGPGTRLTVT.